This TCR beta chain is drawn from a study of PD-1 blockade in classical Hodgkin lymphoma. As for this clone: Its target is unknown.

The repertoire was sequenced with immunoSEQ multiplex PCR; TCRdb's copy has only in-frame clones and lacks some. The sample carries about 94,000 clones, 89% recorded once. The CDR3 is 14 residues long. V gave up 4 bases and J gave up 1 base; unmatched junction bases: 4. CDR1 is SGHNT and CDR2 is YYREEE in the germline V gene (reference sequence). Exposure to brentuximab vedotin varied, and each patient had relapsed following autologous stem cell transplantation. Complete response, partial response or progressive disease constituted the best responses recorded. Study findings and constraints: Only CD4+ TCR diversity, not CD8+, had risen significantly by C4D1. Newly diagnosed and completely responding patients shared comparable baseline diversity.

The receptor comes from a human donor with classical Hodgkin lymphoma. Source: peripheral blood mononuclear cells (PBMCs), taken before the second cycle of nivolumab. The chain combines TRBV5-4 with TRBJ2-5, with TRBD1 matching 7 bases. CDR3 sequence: CASSDHRGQETQYF. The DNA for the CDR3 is TGTGCCAGCAGCGACCACAGGGGCCAAGAGACCCAGTACTTC.